What follows are 26 T cell receptor beta chains derived from one specimen sequenced in a study of T cells in women clearing cervical HPV infection. The assay was immunoSEQ multiplex PCR, and TCRdb's table has in-frame clones only and misses some. Here the sample table reports 30,000 to 45,000 clones. Input material: blood buffy coat. These receptors were taken from a woman between 18 and 75 years old with a cervical HPV16 infection that either progressed to CIN3+ or cleared (not recorded which).

For this clone: The read falls 3 residues short of the CDR3 end, and the missing part is taken from the germline J gene. V and J are TRBV2 and TRBJ1-2; D gene unclear. Germline assignment: CDR1 SNHLY and CDR2 FYNNEI. The length of the CDR3 is 13 residues. The DNA read from the CDR3 is TGTGCCAGCAGTGAGTTAAGCGTGAATGAC. Its protein product is CASSELSVND. The whole CDR3 region reads CASSELSVNDYTF.

With regard to this clone: The read stops 3 residues short of the end of the CDR3; the missing end is completed from the germline J gene. Other nucleotide sequences from this sample produce the same CDR3. The rearrangement uses TRBV18 and TRBJ2-1; 8 bases are a match to TRBD1. V shed 6 bases and J 5 bases; nucleotides not matched to a gene: 6. The CDR3 has 14 residues. The germline CDR1 and CDR2 sequences are KGHSH and LQKENI. This CDR3 is CASSLGQGHNEQFF. CDR3 DNA (partial): TGTGCCAGCTCTCTTGGACAGGGACACAATGAG. Together with reference TRBV18 and TRBJ2-1, the CDR3 gives the full variable domain: NAGVMQNPRHLVRRRGQEARLRCSPMKGHSHVYWYRQLPEEGLKFMVYLQKENIIDESGMPKERFSAEFPKEGPSILRIQQVVRGDSAAYFCASSLGQGHNEQFFGPGTRLTVL.

In regard to this clone: The CDR3 end falls 3 residues outside the read, so it is completed with the germline J gene. This sequence joins TRBV7-3 and TRBJ2-1; 7 positions match TRBD2. Per the germline V gene, CDR1 is SGHTA and CDR2 is FQGTGA. With 4 bases clipped from V and 8 bases from J, the junction kept 5 bases outside the gene matches. CDR3 length: 13 residues. The CDR3 bases that were read are TGTGCCAGCAGCTCCCCCCGGGGGGATGAG. Amino acid sequence: CASSSPRGDE. The whole CDR3 sequence reads CASSSPRGDEQFF.

On this clone itself: The read ends 3 residues shy of where the CDR3 ends; the end is completed using the germline J gene. V gene TRBV20-1 combines with J gene TRBJ1-1; 10 bases align to TRBD1. Trimming at V came to 6 bases and at J to 1 base, leaving 2 bases not matched to a gene. The CDR3 covers 13 residues. Germline loops: CDR1 DFQATT, CDR2 SNEGSKA (reference sequence). Partial CDR3 DNA: TGCAGTGCAGGGGACAGGGGGAACACTGAA. Its translation is CSAGDRGNTE. The CDR3, in full, reads CSAGDRGNTEAFF.

Details on this clone: The DNA ends 3 residues before the CDR3 does, and the rest of the CDR3 is filled in from the germline J gene. The genes are TRBV5-1 and TRBJ2-3, with 8 bases lining up with TRBD1. From germline, CDR1 is SGHRS and CDR2 YFSETQ. CDR3 size: 14 residues. The J segment lost 4 bases and the V segment lost 7 bases, leaving 8 bases of the junction unmatched. The sequenced part of the CDR3 DNA is TGCGCCAGCGGCGCACAGGGGGACTCAGATACG. It translates to CASGAQGDSDT. The entire CDR3 is CASGAQGDSDTQYF.

Turning to this clone: The CDR3 goes on 3 residues after the read ends, and that part is filled in from the germline J gene. J is TRBJ2-2 and V is TRBV2; TRBD1 is a possible D gene (6 bases). The V gene's germline CDR1 is SNHLY and CDR2 FYNNEI. This CDR3 region has 15 residues. The V and J ends lost 2 bases and 4 bases respectively, with 11 bases between them. The part of the CDR3 DNA that was read is TGTGCCAGCAGTGAATACAGGGATCGCACCGGGGAG. Residues: CASSEYRDRTGE. From start to end, the CDR3 is CASSEYRDRTGELFF.

Worth noting for this clone: Coverage ceases 3 residues before the CDR3 finishes, and the germline J gene fills in the end. The gene calls are TRBV18 and TRBJ2-6; the match to TRBD1 covers 7 bases. The germline gives CDR1 KGHSH, CDR2 LQKENI. There are 14 residues in the CDR3. The CDR3 loop is CASARGTVNSLLTF. Partial CDR3 DNA: TGTGCCAGCGCAAGGGGGACAGTAAATTCACTC. Drawing the rest from reference TRBV18 and TRBJ2-6, the complete variable domain is NAGVMQNPRHLVRRRGQEARLRCSPMKGHSHVYWYRQLPEEGLKFMVYLQKENIIDESGMPKERFSAEFPKEGPSILRIQQVVRGDSAAYFCASARGTVNSLLTFGAGSRLTVL.

Remarks on this clone: The read terminates 3 residues ahead of where the CDR3 ends, so the germline J gene completes it. This chain joins TRBV5-1 and TRBJ2-3; 8 bases match TRBD1. The CDR3 has 16 amino acids. The V gene end was trimmed by 1 base and the J gene end by 1 base; junction bases not matched to a gene: 5. The V gene's germline CDR1 is SGHRS and CDR2 YFSETQ. The CDR3 bases that were read are TGCGCCAGCAGCTTGTTGGCAGGGGGCCGCACAGATACG. Translation: CASSLLAGGRTDT. The complete CDR3 reads CASSLLAGGRTDTQYF. Drawing the rest from reference TRBV5-1 and TRBJ2-3, the complete variable domain is KAGVTQTPRYLIKTRGQQVTLSCSPISGHRSVSWYQQTPGQGLQFLFEYFSETQRNKGNFPGRFSGRQFSNSRSEMNVSTLELGDSALYLCASSLLAGGRTDTQYFGPGTRLTVL.

Comments on this clone: The read stops 3 residues short of the end of the CDR3; the missing end is completed from the germline J gene. The chain links TRBV19 to TRBJ2-4; the match to TRBD1 covers 7 bases. CDR1 LNHDA and CDR2 SQIVND come from the germline V gene (reference sequence). The CDR3 has 14 amino acids. The DNA read from the CDR3 is TGTGCCAGTACCACTGGGACAGCACAACCGGGT. This encodes CASTTGTAQPG. From start to end, the CDR3 is CASTTGTAQPGQYF.

To note about this clone: The missing CDR3 end, 3 residues past where the read stops, is filled in from the germline J gene. V is TRBV30 and J is TRBJ1-6; 9 bases agree with TRBD1. With V trimmed by 1 base and J by 9 bases, 4 bases remained unmatched. There are 14 residues in the CDR3. In germline, CDR1 is GTSNPN, CDR2 SVGIG (reference sequence). CDR3 DNA, as far as it was read: TGTGCCTGGAGTGCACAGGGGGCTGCTTCACCC. Protein sequence: CAWSAQGAASP. The entire CDR3 sequence reads CAWSAQGAASPLHF.

Of note for this clone: The CDR3 is cut off 3 residues early in the read; its end comes from the germline J gene. The V gene is TRBV5-1, the J gene TRBJ2-5; 12 positions agree with TRBD2. From germline, CDR1 is SGHRS and CDR2 YFSETQ. V trimming: 4 bases; J trimming: 4 bases; junction bases outside the gene matches: 11. The CDR3 has 17 residues. Partial CDR3 DNA: TGCGCCAGCAGCCCCCCTAGACTAGCGGGGGATGGAGAGACC. Protein: CASSPPRLAGDGET. The full CDR3 reads CASSPPRLAGDGETQYF. The whole variable domain, remainder taken from reference TRBV5-1 and TRBJ2-5, is KAGVTQTPRYLIKTRGQQVTLSCSPISGHRSVSWYQQTPGQGLQFLFEYFSETQRNKGNFPGRFSGRQFSNSRSEMNVSTLELGDSALYLCASSPPRLAGDGETQYFGPGTRLLVL.

Notes on this clone: The CDR3 is cut off 3 residues early in the read; its end comes from the germline J gene. V and J are TRBV30 and TRBJ2-3, with D possibly being TRBD1 (7 bases). The CDR3 spans 14 residues. CDR1 is GTSNPN, CDR2 SVGIG, per germline (reference sequence). CDR3 DNA, as far as it was read: TGTGCCTGGAGTGTAGCAGGGGGGAATCAGCCG. Protein product: CAWSVAGGNQP. The whole CDR3 sequence is CAWSVAGGNQPQYF.

On this clone itself: Read coverage stops 3 residues before the CDR3 terminus; the germline J gene supplies the remainder. The chain recombines TRBV2 with TRBJ1-5; D possibly corresponds to TRBD1 (6 bases). The CDR3 has 15 residues. Germline V gene sequence: CDR1 SNHLY, CDR2 FYNNEI. Trimming stripped 6 bases from V and 2 bases from J, with 14 bases between. CDR3 residues: CASSAEGVGNQPQHF. Incomplete CDR3 DNA: TGTGCCAGCAGCGCCGAGGGGGTTGGCAATCAGCCC.

Notes on this clone: The read falls 3 residues short of the CDR3 end, and the missing part is taken from the germline J gene. This chain connects TRBV19 to TRBJ1-4; tentatively, D is TRBD1 (6 bases). Germline V gives CDR1 LNHDA, CDR2 SQIVND (reference sequence). The CDR3 is made up of 19 amino acids. The V end lost 6 bases, the J end lost 0 bases, and 23 bases lay between the germline ends. The part of the CDR3 DNA that was read is TGTGCCAGTAGAGGTGTGGGGACAACTACTCTTGCAACTAATGAAAAA. Protein sequence: CASRGVGTTTLATNEK. The CDR3 reads in full as CASRGVGTTTLATNEKLFF. Looking up the rest from reference TRBV19 and TRBJ1-4 gives the full variable domain: DGGITQSPKYLFRKEGQNVTLSCEQNLNHDAMYWYRQDPGQGLRLIYYSQIVNDFQKGDIAEGYSVSREKKESFPLTVTSAQKNPTAFYLCASRGVGTTTLATNEKLFFGSGTQLSVL.

Details on this clone: Read coverage stops 3 residues before the CDR3 terminus; the germline J gene supplies the remainder. The rearrangement links TRBV30 to TRBJ2-5, with 9 bases matching TRBD1. CDR1 is GTSNPN and CDR2 is SVGIG in the germline V gene (reference sequence). J was trimmed by 5 bases and V by 2 bases; bases with no gene match: 6. The CDR3 runs 14 residues. The covered CDR3 bases are TGTGCCTGGAGTAAACAGGGGGCGGACGAGACC. It translates to CAWSKQGADET. Given in full, the CDR3 is CAWSKQGADETQYF.

A note on this clone: Read data end 3 residues before the CDR3 end; the end is taken from the germline J gene. The V gene is TRBV19, the J gene TRBJ1-3, with 7 nucleotides matching TRBD1. The junction had 6 bases not matched to a gene; V was cut back by 7 bases and J by 0 bases. The germline CDR1 and CDR2 sequences are LNHDA and SQIVND (reference sequence). The CDR3 contains 15 residues. Partial CDR3 DNA: TGTGCCAGTACCCAGACAGGGAACTCTGGAAACACC. Its protein is CASTQTGNSGNT. In full, the CDR3 reads CASTQTGNSGNTIYF.

As concerns this clone: The read falls 3 residues short of the CDR3 end, and the missing part is taken from the germline J gene. The chain recombines TRBV2 with TRBJ1-2, with 9 bases matching TRBD1. Trimming at V came to 7 bases and at J to 3 bases, leaving 9 bases not matched to a gene. The CDR3 runs 15 residues. Germline-derived CDR1 and CDR2 are SNHLY and FYNNEI. The CDR3 reads CASIRDRDPYYGYTF. The sequenced CDR3 bases are TGTGCCAGCATCCGGGACAGGGACCCCTACTATGGC.

With respect to this clone: The read terminates 3 residues before the CDR3 end, so the remaining end is supplied by the germline J gene. J is TRBJ1-1 and V is TRBV7-8; no firm D call. The CDR3 sequence is 13 residues long. Germline CDR1 SGHVS, CDR2 FQNEAQ. Trimming shortened V by 1 base and J by 5 bases, and 8 bases separated the two germline ends. The DNA read from the CDR3 is TGTGCCAGCAGCTTAGGCGGGCGGACTGAA. It yields the protein CASSLGGRTE. The entire CDR3 reads CASSLGGRTEAFF.

On this clone: Sequencing ends 3 residues short of the CDR3 end; the germline J gene provides the rest. V is TRBV20-1 and J is TRBJ2-1; D is perhaps TRBD1 (5 bases). Germline loops: CDR1 DFQATT, CDR2 SNEGSKA (reference sequence). Trimming shortened V by 8 bases and J by 5 bases, and 13 bases separated the two germline ends. CDR3 length: 12 amino acids. CDR3 amino acids: CSMWGGNNEQFF. The part of the CDR3 DNA that was read is TGCAGTATGTGGGGCGGAAACAATGAG.

In the case of this clone: The read falls 3 residues short of the CDR3 end, and the missing part is taken from the germline J gene. The chain is built from TRBV5-1 and TRBJ2-2; D is perhaps TRBD2 (6 bases). Germline assignment: CDR1 SGHRS and CDR2 YFSETQ. This CDR3 is built from 13 residues. V lost 4 bases and J lost 5, with 9 bases in between. The CDR3 is CASSRGTTGELFF. The CDR3 DNA, read in part, is TGCGCCAGCAGCCGGGGGACTACCGGGGAG.

As regards this clone: The CDR3 end is not reached by the read, which stops 3 residues before it; the germline J gene fills it in. The chain recombines TRBV9 with TRBJ2-5; TRBD2 matches at 9 bases. V shed 4 bases and J 5 bases; nucleotides not matched to a gene: 9. Germline CDR1 SGDLS, CDR2 YYNGEE. CDR3 length equals 15 residues. The CDR3 DNA, read in part, is TGTGCCAGCAGCCCCCGGACTAGCGCGTTGGAGACC. This sequence encodes CASSPRTSALET. The full CDR3 is CASSPRTSALETQYF.

Remarks on this clone: Read data end 3 residues before the CDR3 end; the end is taken from the germline J gene. The rearrangement links TRBV5-1 to TRBJ2-5; TRBD2 might be the D (7 bases). The V end was cut by 1 base, the J end by 4 bases, with 17 bases between. Germline values: CDR1 SGHRS, CDR2 YFSETQ. This CDR3 spans 16 amino acids. The CDR3 DNA, read in part, is TGCGCCAGCAGCTTGAGCGGGGCTGGGGGGCGAGAGACC. Its translation is CASSLSGAGGRET. The whole CDR3 protein is CASSLSGAGGRETQYF.

With respect to this clone: The CDR3 extends 3 residues past the end of the read, so its final part is completed from the germline J gene. This chain connects TRBV7-3 to TRBJ2-5; the D is unclear. CDR1 and CDR2 from the germline V gene are SGHTA and FQGTGA. V was clipped by 2 bases and J by 2 bases, with 12 bases between them. CDR3 size: 15 residues. Incomplete CDR3 DNA: TGTGCCAGCAGCTTAGTGGGTGTCGGGCAAGAGACC. Its translation: CASSLVGVGQET. The entire CDR3 reads CASSLVGVGQETQYF.

To note about this clone: The sequenced fragment ends 3 residues before the CDR3 boundary, so the rest is inferred from the germline J gene. This chain connects TRBV6-1 to TRBJ1-4; 7 bases line up with TRBD1. This CDR3 is 16 amino acids long. Germline CDR1 MNHNS, CDR2 SASEGT. V lost 2 bases and J lost 7; bases outside the gene matches: 10. The CDR3 bases that were read are TGTGCCAGCAGTGAACGTACAGGGACAGTAGCTGAAAAA. Its protein product is CASSERTGTVAEK. The complete CDR3 sequence is CASSERTGTVAEKLFF.

Turning to this clone: The DNA ends 3 residues before the CDR3 does, and the rest of the CDR3 is filled in from the germline J gene. The V and J genes are TRBV19 and TRBJ1-3; tentative D call: TRBD1 (6 bases). Trimming left V 5 bases short and J 0 bases short, with 11 bases between. Germline assignment: CDR1 LNHDA and CDR2 SQIVND (reference sequence). This CDR3 has 15 residues. CDR3 DNA, as far as it was read: TGTGCCAGTAGTCCAGGGGTTACCTCTGGAAACACC. It encodes CASSPGVTSGNT. The whole CDR3 sequence is CASSPGVTSGNTIYF.

A word on this clone: The read gets to within 3 residues of the CDR3 end, and the germline J gene fills in the rest. V and J are TRBV2 and TRBJ1-4, with TRBD1 matching 7 bases. Per the germline V gene, CDR1 is SNHLY and CDR2 is FYNNEI. The CDR3 sequence is 16 residues long. The DNA read from the CDR3 is TGTGCCAGCAGGTACCTGACAGGGAGAACTAATTCACCA. Protein: CASRYLTGRTNSP. The whole CDR3 protein reads CASRYLTGRTNSPLFF.